These T cell receptor beta chains were read from a single sample in a study of T cell changes during pregnancy in multiple sclerosis. Clones were read by immunoSEQ multiplex PCR, and TCRdb kept only the in-frame ones, dropping some. The sample holds about 34,000 clones, roughly 90% seen once. The sample consisted of CD8+ T cells from peripheral blood mononuclear cells, taken in the third trimester of pregnancy. The source of these receptors is a female donor with multiple sclerosis, enrolled in a pregnancy study. The conserved cysteine and the conserved F or W are not part of the CDR3 here. Clone size is stated in some rows and not others, as once, few, many or a class when expanded.

v_call	clone_size	j_call	cdr3_aa
TRBV27	-	TRBJ2-2	ASSFLPNTGELF
TRBV11-2	-	TRBJ2-3	ASSPSRTGSTDTQY
TRBV19	-	TRBJ1-2	ASSIEAGTYGYT
TRBV4-3	-	TRBJ1-2	ASSQDSSTADLYGYT
TRBV6-7	-	TRBJ1-5	ASSYGGNWQGAVVNQPQH
TRBV4-1	-	TRBJ2-1	ASSPGTSGGNEQF
TRBV13	-	TRBJ2-1	ASSFGTSGGEMQF
TRBV7-9	-	TRBJ2-3	ASSLGADTQY
TRBV7-9	-	TRBJ2-7	ASSHTSYEQY
TRBV9	-	TRBJ2-1	ASSLGTSGLEQF
TRBV5-6	-	TRBJ1-4	ASSLAWRNSATNEKLF
TRBV19	-	TRBJ2-1	ASSIYSGSYNEQF
TRBV9	-	TRBJ2-7	ASSVGLAGGPGGDEQY
TRBV6-5	-	TRBJ2-1	ASSYLAGNNEQF
TRBV7-7	few	TRBJ2-7	ASSPGTGSYEQY
TRBV5-4	-	TRBJ2-6	ASSLDRGHPSGANVLT
TRBV27	-	TRBJ1-6	ASRPGTGDSPLH
TRBV5-4	-	TRBJ2-5	ASSLRGIGETQY
TRBV13	-	TRBJ2-1	ASSSGTSGGGDEQF
TRBV5-6	once	TRBJ2-1	ASSLRGTYNEQF
TRBV9	-	TRBJ2-7	ASSVEGEGYEQY
TRBV18	-	TRBJ2-3	ASADYSTDTQY
TRBV11-3	-	TRBJ2-5	ASSPRGWETQY
TRBV7-9	-	TRBJ2-5	ASSLAQDRIKTQY
TRBV27	few	TRBJ1-1	ASSLSTVMNTEAF
TRBV7-2	medium-sized	TRBJ2-3	ASSLVWAGTTDTQY
TRBV21-1	-	TRBJ1-5	ASSKEPWPGNQPQH
TRBV10-3	-	TRBJ2-5	ATSEETQY
TRBV4-1	-	TRBJ2-7	ASSLTQGSYEQY
TRBV19	-	TRBJ2-1	ASSITGLVVLNEQF
TRBV11-2	-	TRBJ2-7	ASSLKAKFGRDRTYEQY
TRBV9	-	TRBJ1-2	ASSTRRTGKDYGYT
TRBV19	-	TRBJ2-3	ASSIFWVGQGSTDTQY
TRBV9	-	TRBJ2-7	ASSVEASGGGDEQY
TRBV6-4	medium-sized	TRBJ2-1	ASSDGTTNEQF
TRBV5-6	-	TRBJ2-3	ASSWPSLAGVTDTQY
TRBV15	-	TRBJ1-6	ATSRDLGLNSPLH
TRBV7-6	-	TRBJ2-5	ASSPGNGGNQETQY
TRBV7-9	-	TRBJ2-3	ASSLVAQGGDTQY
TRBV2	-	TRBJ1-2	ASLGQGGDYGYT
TRBV9	few	TRBJ1-5	ASSTTGGHQPQH
TRBV29-1	-	TRBJ1-1	SALGQTVNTEAF
TRBV4-1	-	TRBJ2-7	ASSQETSAIYEQY